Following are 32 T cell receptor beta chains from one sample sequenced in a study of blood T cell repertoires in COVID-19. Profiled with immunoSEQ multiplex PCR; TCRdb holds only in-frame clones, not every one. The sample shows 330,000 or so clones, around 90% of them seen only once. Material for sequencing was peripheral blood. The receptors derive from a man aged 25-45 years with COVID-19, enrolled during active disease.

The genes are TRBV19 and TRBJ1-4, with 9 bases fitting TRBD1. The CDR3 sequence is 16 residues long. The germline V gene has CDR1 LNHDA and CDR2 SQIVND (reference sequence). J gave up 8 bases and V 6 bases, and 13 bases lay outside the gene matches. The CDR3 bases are TGTGCCAGTAGGGTCAGGACCGGGACAGGGTCGGAAAAACTGTTTTTT. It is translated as CASRVRTGTGSEKLFF.

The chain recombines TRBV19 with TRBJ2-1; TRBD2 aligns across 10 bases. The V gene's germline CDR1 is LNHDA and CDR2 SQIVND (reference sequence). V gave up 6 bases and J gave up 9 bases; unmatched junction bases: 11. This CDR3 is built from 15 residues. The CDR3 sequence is CASRRAGGPGAEQFF. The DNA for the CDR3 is TGTGCCAGTAGGAGAGCGGGAGGGCCCGGAGCTGAGCAGTTCTTC.

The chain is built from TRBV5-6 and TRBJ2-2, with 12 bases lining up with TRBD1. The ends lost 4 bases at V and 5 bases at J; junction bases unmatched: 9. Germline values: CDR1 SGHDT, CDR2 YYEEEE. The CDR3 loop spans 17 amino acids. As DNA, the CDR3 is TGTGCCAGCAGCGATAGGGACAGGGGGCGCTGGACCGGGGAGCTGTTTTTT. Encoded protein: CASSDRDRGRWTGELFF.

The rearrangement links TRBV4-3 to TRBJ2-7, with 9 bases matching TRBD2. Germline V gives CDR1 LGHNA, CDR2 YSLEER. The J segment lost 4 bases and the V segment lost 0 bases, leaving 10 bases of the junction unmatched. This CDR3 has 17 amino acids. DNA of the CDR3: TGCGCCAGCAGCCAAGATAGGGAGGCGGGAGGGCCGTACGAGCAGTACTTC. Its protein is CASSQDREAGGPYEQYF.

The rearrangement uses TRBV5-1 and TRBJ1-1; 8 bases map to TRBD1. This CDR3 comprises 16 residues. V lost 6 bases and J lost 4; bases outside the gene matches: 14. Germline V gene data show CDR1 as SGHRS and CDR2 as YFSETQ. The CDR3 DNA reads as TGCGCCAGCACCCCGGACAGGGACCTGGGGGCCACTGAAGCTTTCTTT. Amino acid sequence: CASTPDRDLGATEAFF.

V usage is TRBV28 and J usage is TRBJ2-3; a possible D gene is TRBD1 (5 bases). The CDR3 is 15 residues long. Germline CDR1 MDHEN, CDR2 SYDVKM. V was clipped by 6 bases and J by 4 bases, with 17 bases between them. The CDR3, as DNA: TGTGCCAGCAGGGGGTTGATGGGGCTCGCAGATACGCAGTATTTT. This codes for CASRGLMGLADTQYF.

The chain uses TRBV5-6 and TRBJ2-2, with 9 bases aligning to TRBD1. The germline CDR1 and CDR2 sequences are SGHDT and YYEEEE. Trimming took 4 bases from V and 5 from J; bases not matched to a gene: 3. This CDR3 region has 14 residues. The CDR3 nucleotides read TGTGCCAGCAGCGCGACAGGGGGGACCGGGGAGCTGTTTTTT. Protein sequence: CASSATGGTGELFF.

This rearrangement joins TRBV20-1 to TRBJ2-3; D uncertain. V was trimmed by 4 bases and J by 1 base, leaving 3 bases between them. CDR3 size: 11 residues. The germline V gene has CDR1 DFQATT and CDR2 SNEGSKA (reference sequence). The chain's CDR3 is CSAIGTDTQYF. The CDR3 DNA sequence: TGCAGTGCTATCGGCACAGATACGCAGTATTTT.

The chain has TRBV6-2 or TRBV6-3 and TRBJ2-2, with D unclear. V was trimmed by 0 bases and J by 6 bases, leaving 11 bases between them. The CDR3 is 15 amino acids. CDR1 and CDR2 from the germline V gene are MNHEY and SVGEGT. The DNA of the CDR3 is TGTGCCAGCAGTTACTCGTCTCTAGTTGCCGGGGAGCTGTTTTTT. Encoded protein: CASSYSSLVAGELFF.

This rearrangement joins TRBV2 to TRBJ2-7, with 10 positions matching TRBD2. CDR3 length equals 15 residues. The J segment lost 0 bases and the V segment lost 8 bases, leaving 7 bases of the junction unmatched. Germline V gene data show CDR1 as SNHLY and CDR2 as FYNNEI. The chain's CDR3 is CASGGLAPSSYEQYF. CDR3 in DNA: TGTGCCAGCGGGGGACTAGCGCCCAGCTCCTACGAGCAGTACTTC.

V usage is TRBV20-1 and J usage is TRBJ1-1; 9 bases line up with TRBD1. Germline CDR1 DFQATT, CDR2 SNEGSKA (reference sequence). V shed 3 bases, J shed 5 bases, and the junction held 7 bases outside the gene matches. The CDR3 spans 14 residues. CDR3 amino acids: CSASLQGARTEAFF. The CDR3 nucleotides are TGCAGTGCTAGTTTACAGGGGGCTCGAACTGAAGCTTTCTTT.

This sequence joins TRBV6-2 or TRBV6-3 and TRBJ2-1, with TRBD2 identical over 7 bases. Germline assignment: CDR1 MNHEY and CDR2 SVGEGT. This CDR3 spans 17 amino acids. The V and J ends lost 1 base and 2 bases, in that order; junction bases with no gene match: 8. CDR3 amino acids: CASSYLFAGEAYNEQFF. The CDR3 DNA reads TGTGCCAGCAGTTACTTGTTTGCGGGAGAAGCCTACAATGAGCAGTTCTTC.

The CDR3 spells CASSLARGNQPQHF. The CDR3 region has the DNA TGTGCCAGCAGCTTGGCGAGAGGAAATCAGCCCCAGCATTTT. The chain has TRBV5-5 and TRBJ1-5; D gene ambiguous. Trimming pared 0 bases from V and 4 bases from J, leaving 8 bases between. The CDR3 runs 14 residues. Looked up from germline, CDR1 is SGHKS and CDR2 is YYEKEE (reference sequence).

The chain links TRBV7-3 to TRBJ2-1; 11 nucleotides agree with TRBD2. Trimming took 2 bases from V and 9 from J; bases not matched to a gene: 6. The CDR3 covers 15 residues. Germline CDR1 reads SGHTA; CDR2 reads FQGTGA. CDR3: CASSLGLAGGGEQFF. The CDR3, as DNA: TGTGCCAGCAGCTTAGGGCTAGCGGGGGGAGGTGAGCAGTTCTTC.

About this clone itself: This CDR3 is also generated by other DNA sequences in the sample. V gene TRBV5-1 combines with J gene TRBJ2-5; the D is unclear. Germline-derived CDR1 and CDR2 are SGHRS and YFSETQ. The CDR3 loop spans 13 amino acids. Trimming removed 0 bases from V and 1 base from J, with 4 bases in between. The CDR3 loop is CASSLGAQETQYF. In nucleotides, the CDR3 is TGCGCCAGCAGCTTGGGGGCCCAAGAGACCCAGTACTTC.

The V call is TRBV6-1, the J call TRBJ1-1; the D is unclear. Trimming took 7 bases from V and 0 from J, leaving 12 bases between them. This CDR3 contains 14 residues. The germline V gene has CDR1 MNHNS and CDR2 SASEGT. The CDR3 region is CASMGPTVNTEAFF. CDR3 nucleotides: TGTGCCAGCATGGGCCCCACCGTGAACACTGAAGCTTTCTTT.

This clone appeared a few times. This CDR3 is CASSSLAGTYGYTF. For the CDR3, the DNA is TGTGCCAGCAGCTCCCTCGCCGGGACATATGGCTACACCTTC. This chain uses TRBV7-9 with TRBJ1-2, with a tentative D call TRBD1 (6 bases). Germline lookup yields CDR1 SEHNR and CDR2 FQNEAQ (reference sequence). V was shortened by 4 bases and J by 5 bases, with 14 bases between the two germline ends. The CDR3 totals 14 residues. Full variable domain (missing parts from reference TRBV7-9 and TRBJ1-2): DTGVSQNPRHKITKRGQNVTFRCDPISEHNRLYWYRQTLGQGPEFLTYFQNEAQLEKSRLLSDRFSAERPKGSFSTLEIQRTEQGDSAMYLCASSSLAGTYGYTFGSGTRLTVV.

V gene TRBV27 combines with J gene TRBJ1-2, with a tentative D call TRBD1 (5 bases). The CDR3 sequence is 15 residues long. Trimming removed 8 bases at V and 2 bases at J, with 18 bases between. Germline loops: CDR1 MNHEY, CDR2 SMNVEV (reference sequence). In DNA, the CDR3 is TGTGCCAGCCCCACCGGGGGTCAGTGGAACTATGGCTACACCTTC. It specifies CASPTGGQWNYGYTF.

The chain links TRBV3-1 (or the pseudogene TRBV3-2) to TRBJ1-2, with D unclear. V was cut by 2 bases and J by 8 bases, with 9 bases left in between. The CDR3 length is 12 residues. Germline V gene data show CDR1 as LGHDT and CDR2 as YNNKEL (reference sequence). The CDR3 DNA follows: TGTGCCAGCAGCCAATTCGGTCGGGGCTACACCTTC. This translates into CASSQFGRGYTF.

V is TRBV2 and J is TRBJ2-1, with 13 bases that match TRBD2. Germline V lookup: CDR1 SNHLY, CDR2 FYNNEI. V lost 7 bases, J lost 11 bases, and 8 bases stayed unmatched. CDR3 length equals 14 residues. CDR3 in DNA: TGTGCCAGCATGATTCGACTAGCGGGGGGCAAGCAGTTCTTC. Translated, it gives CASMIRLAGGKQFF. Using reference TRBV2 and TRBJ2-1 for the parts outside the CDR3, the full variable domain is EPEVTQTPSHQVTQMGQEVILRCVPISNHLYFYWYRQILGQKVEFLVSFYNNEISEKSEIFDDQFSVERPDGSNFTLKIRSTKLEDSAMYFCASMIRLAGGKQFFGPGTRLTVL.

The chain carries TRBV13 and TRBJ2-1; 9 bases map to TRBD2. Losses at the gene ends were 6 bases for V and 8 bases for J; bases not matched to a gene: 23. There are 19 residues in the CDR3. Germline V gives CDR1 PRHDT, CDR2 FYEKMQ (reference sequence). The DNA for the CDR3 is TGTGCCAGCAGAAACCATGGGGGTAGCGGGGGATTGGGGAACGATGAGCAGTTCTTC. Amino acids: CASRNHGGSGGLGNDEQFF.

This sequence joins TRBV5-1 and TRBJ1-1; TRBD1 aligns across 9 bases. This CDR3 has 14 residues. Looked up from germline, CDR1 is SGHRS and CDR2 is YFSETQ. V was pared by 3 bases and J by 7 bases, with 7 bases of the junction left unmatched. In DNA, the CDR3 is TGCGCCAGCAGCTGGGGACAGGGATTTTTTGAAGCTTTCTTT. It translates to CASSWGQGFFEAFF.

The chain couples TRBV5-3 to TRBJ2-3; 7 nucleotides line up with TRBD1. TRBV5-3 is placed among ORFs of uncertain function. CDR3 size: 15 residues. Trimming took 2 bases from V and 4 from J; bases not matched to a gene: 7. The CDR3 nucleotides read TGTGCCAGAAGCTTAGGGACAGCAACCCCAGATACGCAGTATTTT. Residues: CARSLGTATPDTQYF.

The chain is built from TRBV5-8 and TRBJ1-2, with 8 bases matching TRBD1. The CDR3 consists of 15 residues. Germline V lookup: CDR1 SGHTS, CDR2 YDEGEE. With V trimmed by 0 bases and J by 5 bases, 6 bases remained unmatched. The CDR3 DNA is TGTGCCAGCAGCTTGGGGCAGGGGGCGCGGTATGGCTACACCTTC. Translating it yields CASSLGQGARYGYTF.

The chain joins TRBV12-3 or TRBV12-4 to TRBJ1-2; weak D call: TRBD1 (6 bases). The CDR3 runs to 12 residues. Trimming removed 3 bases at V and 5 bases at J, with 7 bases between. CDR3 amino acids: CASSFGQYGYTF. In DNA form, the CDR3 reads TGTGCCAGCAGTTTCGGACAGTATGGCTACACCTTC.

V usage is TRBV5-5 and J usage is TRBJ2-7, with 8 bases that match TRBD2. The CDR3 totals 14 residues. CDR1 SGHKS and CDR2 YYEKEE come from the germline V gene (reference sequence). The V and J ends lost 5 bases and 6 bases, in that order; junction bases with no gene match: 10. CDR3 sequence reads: CASSPGLGSIEQYF. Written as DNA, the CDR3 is TGTGCCAGCAGTCCGGGACTAGGGAGCATCGAGCAGTACTTC.

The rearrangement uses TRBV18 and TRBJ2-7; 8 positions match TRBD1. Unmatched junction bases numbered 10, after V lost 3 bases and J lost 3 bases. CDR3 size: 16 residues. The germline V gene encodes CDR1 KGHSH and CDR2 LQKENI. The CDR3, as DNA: TGTGCCAGCTCACCCCCAGGGGGCTTCCCCTACTACGAGCAGTACTTC. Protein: CASSPPGGFPYYEQYF.

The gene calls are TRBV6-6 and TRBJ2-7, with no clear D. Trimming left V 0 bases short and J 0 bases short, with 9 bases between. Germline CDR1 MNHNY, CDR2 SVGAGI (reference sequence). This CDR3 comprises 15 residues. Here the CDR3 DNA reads TGTGCCAGCAGTTACTCGGGCGTTAGCTCCTACGAGCAGTACTTC. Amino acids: CASSYSGVSSYEQYF.

CDR3 region: CASSLRPAGGLTGELFF. The CDR3 region has the DNA TGTGCCAGCAGCTTACGTCCAGCGGGGGGATTAACCGGGGAGCTGTTTTTT. The V gene is TRBV7-9, the J gene TRBJ2-2; the match to TRBD2 covers 9 bases. V shed 2 bases and J 5 bases; nucleotides not matched to a gene: 9. Germline values: CDR1 SEHNR, CDR2 FQNEAQ (reference sequence). The CDR3 contains 17 residues.

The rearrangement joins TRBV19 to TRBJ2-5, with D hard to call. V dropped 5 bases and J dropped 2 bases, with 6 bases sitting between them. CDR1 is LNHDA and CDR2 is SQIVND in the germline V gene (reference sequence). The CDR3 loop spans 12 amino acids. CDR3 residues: CASSRVQETQYF. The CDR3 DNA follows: TGTGCCAGTAGTCGTGTACAAGAGACCCAGTACTTC.

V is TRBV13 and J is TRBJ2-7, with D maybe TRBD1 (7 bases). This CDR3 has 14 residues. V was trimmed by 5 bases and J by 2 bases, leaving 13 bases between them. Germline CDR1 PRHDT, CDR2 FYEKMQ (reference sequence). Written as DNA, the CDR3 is TGTGCCAGCAGCCCGCGGGACAGTACCTACGAGCAGTACTTC. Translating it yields CASSPRDSTYEQYF.

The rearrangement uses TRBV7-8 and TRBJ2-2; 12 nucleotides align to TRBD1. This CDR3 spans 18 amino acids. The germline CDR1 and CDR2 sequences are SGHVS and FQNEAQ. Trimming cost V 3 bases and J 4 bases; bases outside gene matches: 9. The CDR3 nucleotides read TGTGCCAGCAGCTTCACACAAGGGACAGGGGGCATCACCGGGGAGCTGTTTTTT. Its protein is CASSFTQGTGGITGELFF.